This TCR beta chain came from a study of cytomegalovirus exposure and HLA in healthy donors. It was with 60 Vbeta and 13 Jbeta primers that the PCR ran. Assay: immunoSEQ multiplex PCR; the TCRdb copy retains only in-frame clones and omits some. Of about 150,000 clones listed, 79% are singletons. Per the germline V gene, CDR1 is KGHSH and CDR2 is LQKENI. This CDR3 contains 14 residues. The ends were cut back, 4 bases at V and 2 bases at J, with 12 bases in the middle. The sequenced sample consisted of PBMCs. This sequence originates from a man aged 25-40 years in good health and CMV-seropositive. The V and J genes are TRBV18 and TRBJ2-7, with D maybe TRBD1 (6 bases). This CDR3 is CASSQSQGTYEQYF. The CDR3 nucleotides read TGTGCCAGCTCACAGTCACAGGGAACCTACGAGCAGTACTTC.